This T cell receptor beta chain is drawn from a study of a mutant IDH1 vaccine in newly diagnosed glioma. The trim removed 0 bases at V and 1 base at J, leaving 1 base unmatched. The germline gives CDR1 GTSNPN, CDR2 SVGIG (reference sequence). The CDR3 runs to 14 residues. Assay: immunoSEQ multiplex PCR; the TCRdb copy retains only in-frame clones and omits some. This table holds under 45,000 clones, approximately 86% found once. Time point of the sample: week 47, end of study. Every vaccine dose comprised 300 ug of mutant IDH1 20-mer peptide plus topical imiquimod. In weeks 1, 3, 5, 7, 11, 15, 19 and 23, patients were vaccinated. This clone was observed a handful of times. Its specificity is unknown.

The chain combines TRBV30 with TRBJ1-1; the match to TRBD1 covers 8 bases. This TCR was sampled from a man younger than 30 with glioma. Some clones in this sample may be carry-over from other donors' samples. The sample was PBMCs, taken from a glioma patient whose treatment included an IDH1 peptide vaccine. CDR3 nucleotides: TGTGCCTGGAGTGTAGGGACAGGGAACACTGAAGCTTTCTTT. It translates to CAWSVGTGNTEAFF.